The 22 T cell receptor beta chains below were found in one sample sequenced in a study of identical twins. TCRdb itself ran the 5' RACE reads through MiXCR, one entry per CDR3 protein. This table has about 920,000 distinct CDR3 sequences, approximately 13% appearing once. These same records also appear under a second study, on yellow fever vaccine responses in identical twins.

Source material: PBMCs. The receptors were sampled from a woman aged 18-30 years in good health.

This clonotype was detected only a few times. V is TRBV6-5 and J is TRBJ1-1; the D gene is possibly TRBD1 (5 bases). CDR1 is MNHEY and CDR2 is SVGAGI in the germline V gene. The CDR3 is 12 amino acids. V was trimmed by 2 bases and J by 8 bases, leaving 9 bases between them. The DNA for the CDR3 is TGTGCCAGCAGTTACCGAAAGGGGGAAGCTTTCTTT. It specifies CASSYRKGEAFF.

This clonotype occurred a few times. This sequence joins TRBV29-1 and TRBJ1-5; 7 bases agree with TRBD1. CDR3 length: 13 residues. From germline, CDR1 is SQVTM and CDR2 ANQGSEA. V lost 4 bases, J lost 7 bases, and 7 bases stayed unmatched. This CDR3 reads CSVVEAGGQPQHF. CDR3 sequence (DNA): TGCAGCGTTGTGGAGGCAGGGGGACAGCCCCAGCATTTT.

This clonotype has more than one count but fewer than ten. The genes are TRBV7-9 and TRBJ2-1; no clear D. CDR3 size: 16 residues. V was pared by 5 bases and J by 0 bases, with 14 bases between. Germline V gene sequence: CDR1 SEHNR, CDR2 FQNEAQ (reference sequence). This CDR3 reads CASSQKVRSSYNEQFF. The CDR3 DNA is TGTGCCAGCAGCCAGAAGGTGAGAAGCTCCTACAATGAGCAGTTCTTC.

This clonotype appeared many times. CDR3 nucleotide sequence: TGTGCCAGCAGTTACATGTCAGGGACGGGCTACAATGAGCAGTTCTTC. Translation gives CASSYMSGTGYNEQFF. This chain uses TRBV6-5 with TRBJ2-1; TRBD1 or TRBD2 may be the D gene (5 bases each). Germline lookup yields CDR1 MNHEY and CDR2 SVGAGI. The CDR3 has 16 amino acids. The V end was cut by 2 bases, the J end by 3 bases, with 14 bases between.

This clonotype was counted ten times or more. V and J are TRBV6-5 and TRBJ1-3, with TRBD1 as a possible D gene (5 bases). The CDR3 covers 15 residues. V shed 4 bases and J shed 0 bases, with 10 bases lying between them. CDR1 is MNHEY, CDR2 SVGAGI, per germline. CDR3 residues: CASSSTERSGNTIYF. CDR3 coding DNA: TGTGCCAGCAGTTCGACAGAGCGCTCTGGAAACACCATATATTTT.

CDR3 sequence reads: CASATGQRYQETQYF. CDR3 DNA sequence: TGCGCCAGCGCCACGGGACAAAGGTACCAAGAGACCCAGTACTTC. The genes are TRBV5-1 and TRBJ2-5; perhaps TRBD1 as D (6 bases). CDR1 is SGHRS, CDR2 YFSETQ, per germline. Trimming removed 7 bases at V and 0 bases at J, with 16 bases between. The length of the CDR3 is 15 residues.

This chain connects TRBV11-1 to TRBJ2-7; TRBD2 matches at 11 bases. The V segment lost 5 bases and the J segment 0 bases; nucleotides outside the gene matches: 15. This CDR3 region has 19 residues. Looked up from germline, CDR1 is SGHAT and CDR2 is FQDESV (reference sequence). CDR3 loop: CASSTTGTSGPWSSYEQYF. DNA of the CDR3: TGTGCCAGCAGCACAACCGGGACTAGCGGACCTTGGAGCTCCTACGAGCAGTACTTC.

In its sample, this clonotype was seen many times. The rearrangement links TRBV27 to TRBJ1-5; 9 bases are shared with TRBD1. Germline assignment: CDR1 MNHEY and CDR2 SMNVEV (reference sequence). The CDR3 extends over 15 amino acids. V was clipped by 0 bases and J by 7 bases; unmatched bases: 4. CDR3 amino acids: CASSLSKGQGQPQHF. The CDR3 DNA sequence: TGTGCCAGCAGTTTATCGAAGGGACAGGGCCAGCCCCAGCATTTT.

This clonotype appeared many times. V is TRBV7-2 and J is TRBJ1-2; possibly TRBD1 for D (5 bases). The CDR3 is 14 amino acids. Germline V lookup: CDR1 SGHTA, CDR2 FQGNSA. Trimming cost V 1 base and J 8 bases, with 14 bases left between them. The chain's CDR3 is CASSLERGPRGYTF. The CDR3 nucleotides are TGTGCCAGCAGCTTAGAGAGGGGTCCCAGGGGCTACACCTTC.

This clonotype has ten or more counts. The chain is built from TRBV12-3 or TRBV12-4 and TRBJ1-5; weak D call: TRBD1 (5 bases). CDR3 length: 16 residues. V was shortened by 6 bases and J by 2 bases, with 17 bases between the two germline ends. Written as DNA, the CDR3 is TGTGCCAGCAGCCCTTGGGGGGTGGAGGGCAATCAGCCCCAGCATTTT. It codes for CASSPWGVEGNQPQHF.

This clonotype has a handful of counts. This chain uses TRBV6-1 with TRBJ2-3; D is perhaps TRBD1 or TRBD2 (5 bases each). Germline CDR1 and CDR2: MNHNS and SASEGT. This CDR3 has 14 residues. V dropped 8 bases and J dropped 4 bases, with 16 bases sitting between them. The CDR3 is CASHPRGDSDTQYF. The CDR3 bases are TGTGCCAGCCACCCCCGAGGGGATTCAGATACGCAGTATTTT.

V and J are TRBV3-1 and TRBJ1-1, with a tentative D call TRBD1 (6 bases). The CDR3 totals 15 residues. V gave up 1 base and J gave up 6 bases, with 15 bases separating them. Germline V gene sequence: CDR1 LGHDT, CDR2 YNNKEL (reference sequence). CDR3 DNA sequence: TGTGCCAGCAGCCAAGGTTACCGGGACACTCCTGAAGCTTTCTTT. It is translated as CASSQGYRDTPEAFF.

This clonotype has ten or more counts. The chain employs TRBV12-3 or TRBV12-4 and TRBJ2-2; perhaps TRBD2 as D (6 bases). The V end was cut by 6 bases, the J end by 3 bases, with 11 bases between. The CDR3 has 14 residues. This CDR3 is CASRSGLDTGELFF. The CDR3 bases are TGTGCCAGCAGGTCGGGACTCGACACCGGGGAGCTGTTTTTT.

The chain couples TRBV20-1 to TRBJ1-4; D not certain. CDR3 size: 12 residues. The germline V gene encodes CDR1 DFQATT and CDR2 SNEGSKA (reference sequence). V lost 5 bases and J 4 bases, leaving 8 bases between the germline ends. Here the CDR3 reads CSASGDNEKLFF. CDR3 bases: TGCAGTGCTTCAGGAGATAATGAAAAACTGTTTTTT.

This clonotype turned up a few times. The chain recombines TRBV29-1 with TRBJ1-5; no definite D call. V dropped 7 bases and J dropped 3 bases, with 16 bases sitting between them. Per germline, CDR1 SQVTM and CDR2 ANQGSEA. The CDR3 has 14 residues. This chain's CDR3 is CSAILSGVNQPQHF. In DNA, the CDR3 is TGCAGCGCCATCCTGAGTGGGGTCAATCAGCCCCAGCATTTT.

DNA for the CDR3: TGTGCCACCCATACCGGGACGGTCTCTGGAAACACCATATATTTT. This translates into CATHTGTVSGNTIYF. The chain uses TRBV6-1 and TRBJ1-3, with D possibly matching TRBD1 (5 bases). The CDR3 sequence is 15 residues long. Between the trimmed V and J ends, which lost 10 bases and 0 bases, there was a span of 16 bases. CDR1 MNHNS and CDR2 SASEGT come from the germline V gene.

This clonotype was seen ten or more times. The chain carries TRBV11-3 and TRBJ1-2; no definite D call. CDR3 length: 14 residues. Germline V gene lookup returns CDR1 SGHNT and CDR2 YENEEA. V lost 0 bases and J 8 bases, leaving 13 bases between the germline ends. The CDR3 spells CASSLDLGGNGYTF. CDR3 sequence (DNA): TGTGCCAGCAGCTTAGATCTCGGAGGGAACGGCTACACCTTC.

This clonotype was picked up many times. The chain is built from TRBV7-9 and TRBJ2-2, with a possible D match to TRBD2 (6 bases). This CDR3 region has 16 residues. Germline-derived CDR1 and CDR2 are SEHNR and FQNEAQ (reference sequence). Trimming left V 5 bases short and J 3 bases short, with 16 bases between. CDR3: CASSPWLGGDTGELFF. As DNA, the CDR3 is TGTGCCAGCAGCCCCTGGTTGGGCGGGGACACCGGGGAGCTGTTTTTT.

The chain employs TRBV28 and TRBJ1-1; tentative D call: TRBD1 (5 bases). The germline V gene has CDR1 MDHEN and CDR2 SYDVKM. V lost 1 base, J lost 2 bases, and 8 bases lay in between. The CDR3 has 14 residues. The CDR3 protein is CASSLSDSNTEAFF. CDR3 nucleotide sequence: TGTGCCAGCAGTTTATCAGACAGCAACACTGAAGCTTTCTTT.

The chain couples TRBV5-1 to TRBJ2-7; TRBD2 matches at 10 bases. The CDR3 is 17 amino acids. Losses at the gene ends were 0 bases for V and 1 base for J; bases not matched to a gene: 7. CDR1 SGHRS and CDR2 YFSETQ come from the germline V gene. CDR3: CASSLGKVSGGSYEQYF. The CDR3 DNA reads as TGCGCCAGCAGCTTGGGTAAAGTTAGCGGGGGGTCCTACGAGCAGTACTTC.

The chain uses TRBV11-2 and TRBJ2-5; 10 bases agree with TRBD1. With 5 bases clipped from V and 2 bases from J, the junction kept 11 bases outside the gene matches. CDR3 length equals 17 residues. Germline assignment: CDR1 SGHAT and CDR2 FQNNGV. CDR3 sequence: CASSPLGGQGWQETQYF. In DNA form, the CDR3 reads TGTGCCAGCAGCCCCCTAGGGGGACAGGGGTGGCAAGAGACCCAGTACTTC.

The rearrangement links TRBV11-1 to TRBJ2-3; 10 bases align to TRBD2. Trimming removed 2 bases from V and 2 bases from J; junction bases left unmatched: 10. The CDR3 consists of 18 residues. The germline CDR1 and CDR2 sequences are SGHAT and FQDESV (reference sequence). The CDR3 region has the DNA TGTGCCAGCAGCTTATTCTTGCTAGCGGGGGCAAACACAGATACGCAGTATTTT. Protein: CASSLFLLAGANTDTQYF.